This T cell receptor (beta chain) was found in a study of cytomegalovirus exposure and HLA in healthy donors. After removal of 2 bases from V and 6 bases from J, the junction contained 4 bases not matched to a gene. In germline, CDR1 is GTSNPN, CDR2 SVGIG (reference sequence). The CDR3 totals 13 residues. This clone appeared once. Amplification used 60 Vbeta primers and 13 Jbeta primers. Profiling relied on immunoSEQ multiplex PCR, and the TCRdb table lists in-frame clones only, not all of them. The sample has over 150,000 clones, around 88% seen once. Sequencing input: PBMCs. The chain links TRBV30 to TRBJ2-1; 7 bases match TRBD2. The source is a woman aged 25 to 39 in good health and CMV-seronegative. The CDR3 here is CAWSPPGGNEQFF. CDR3 bases: TGTGCCTGGAGTCCTCCGGGAGGCAATGAGCAGTTCTTC.